This TCR beta chain comes out of a study of blood T cell repertoires in COVID-19. Study-level background: COVID-19 samples collected from the United States, Italy and Spain covered acute and convalescent phases.

Profiling relied on immunoSEQ multiplex PCR, and the TCRdb table lists in-frame clones only, not all of them. In the table there are over 130,000 clones, around 73% of which are singletons. Trimming cost V 2 bases and J 3 bases, with 9 bases left between them. Per the germline V gene, CDR1 is SGHTA and CDR2 is FQGTGA. This CDR3 has 14 residues. This sequence originates from a woman aged 50 to 60 with active or convalescent COVID-19. Sequenced sample: peripheral blood. The rearrangement joins TRBV7-3 to TRBJ2-3, with a weak D call TRBD2 (6 bases). The CDR3, as DNA: TGTGCCAGCAGCTTAGCGGGGACTACAGATACGCAGTATTTT. As protein: CASSLAGTTDTQYF. Looking up the rest from reference TRBV7-3 and TRBJ2-3 gives the full variable domain: GAGVSQTPSNKVTEKGKYVELRCDPISGHTALYWYRQSLGQGPEFLIYFQGTGAADDSGLPNDRFFAVRPEGSVSTLKIQRTERGDSAVYLCASSLAGTTDTQYFGPGTRLTVL.